A selection of T cell receptor beta chains follows, all from one sample in a study of blood T cell repertoires in COVID-19. Libraries were prepared by immunoSEQ multiplex PCR; TCRdb keeps only in-frame clonotypes and omits some of them. The sample consists of some 80,000 clones, roughly 84% of them appearing once. Material for sequencing was peripheral blood. These receptors all stem from a human donor in a cohort sampled during active COVID-19. CDR3s include the opening cysteine and the closing phenylalanine or tryptophan. Each record gives: J gene, clone size, V gene, CDR3 protein. Not all rows give a size; the values are once, few, many and, for expanded clones, a class.

j_call: TRBJ2-5
clone_size: .
v_call: TRBV7-7
cdr3_aa: CASSPLPTGLGSGTQYF

j_call: TRBJ1-5
clone_size: .
v_call: TRBV2
cdr3_aa: CASSERQGDQPQHF

j_call: TRBJ1-1
clone_size: .
v_call: TRBV3-1/TRBV3-2
cdr3_aa: CASSQVQEDTEAFF

j_call: TRBJ2-1
clone_size: .
v_call: TRBV19
cdr3_aa: CASSSLTSGRTNEQFF

j_call: TRBJ1-2
clone_size: .
v_call: TRBV5-4
cdr3_aa: CASRPLLSSYGYTF

j_call: TRBJ2-5
clone_size: .
v_call: TRBV6-5
cdr3_aa: CASRRQGRPQETQYF

j_call: TRBJ2-7
clone_size: .
v_call: TRBV15
cdr3_aa: CATSRVVAVTYEQYF

j_call: TRBJ2-1
clone_size: once
v_call: TRBV7-3
cdr3_aa: CASSLWSRTGVDEQFF

j_call: TRBJ2-7
clone_size: .
v_call: TRBV5-5
cdr3_aa: CASRVAGGTAYEQYF

j_call: TRBJ2-2
clone_size: .
v_call: TRBV5-5
cdr3_aa: CASSRNPGQGITGELFF

j_call: TRBJ2-3
clone_size: .
v_call: TRBV15
cdr3_aa: CATSSWTSGSSDTQYF

j_call: TRBJ2-4
clone_size: .
v_call: TRBV5-6
cdr3_aa: CASARGGLRNIQYF

j_call: TRBJ1-1
clone_size: .
v_call: TRBV14
cdr3_aa: CASSQWQGAVNTEAFF

j_call: TRBJ1-5
clone_size: .
v_call: TRBV2
cdr3_aa: CASSDSGTGEPQHF

j_call: TRBJ1-2
clone_size: .
v_call: TRBV29-1
cdr3_aa: CSVGKPTGTGYGYTF

j_call: TRBJ2-7
clone_size: .
v_call: TRBV7-9
cdr3_aa: CASSRGAGYIGTEQYF

j_call: TRBJ2-7
clone_size: .
v_call: TRBV18
cdr3_aa: CASSRTTGYEQYF

j_call: TRBJ2-1
clone_size: once
v_call: TRBV18
cdr3_aa: CASSPRAPSDNEQFF

j_call: TRBJ1-4
clone_size: .
v_call: TRBV6-1
cdr3_aa: CASSEHPGWGVDEKLFF

j_call: TRBJ2-7
clone_size: .
v_call: TRBV2
cdr3_aa: CAGQGIGYEQYF

j_call: TRBJ1-4
clone_size: .
v_call: TRBV4-1
cdr3_aa: CASSQDLAGTNEKLFF

j_call: TRBJ1-1
clone_size: .
v_call: TRBV5-1
cdr3_aa: CASSLVGTGYTEAFF

j_call: TRBJ2-7
clone_size: .
v_call: TRBV5-1
cdr3_aa: CASSLDTYEQYF

j_call: TRBJ2-1
clone_size: few
v_call: TRBV6-6
cdr3_aa: CASSAGQGDVNEQFF

j_call: TRBJ2-7
clone_size: .
v_call: TRBV5-1
cdr3_aa: CASSLVGLAGGEQYF

j_call: TRBJ2-1
clone_size: .
v_call: TRBV9
cdr3_aa: CASSRSETDYNEQFF

j_call: TRBJ1-1
clone_size: .
v_call: TRBV2
cdr3_aa: CASSYTENTEAFF

j_call: TRBJ2-3
clone_size: once
v_call: TRBV2
cdr3_aa: CASSELLSADTQYF

j_call: TRBJ2-5
clone_size: .
v_call: TRBV19
cdr3_aa: CASSTVGGRETQYF

j_call: TRBJ2-7
clone_size: .
v_call: TRBV5-1
cdr3_aa: CASSLSGQTEQYF

j_call: TRBJ1-4
clone_size: .
v_call: TRBV28
cdr3_aa: CASSFVGGAFEKLFF

j_call: TRBJ1-5
clone_size: .
v_call: TRBV5-8
cdr3_aa: CASSSGTGSFSNQPQHF

j_call: TRBJ1-2
clone_size: .
v_call: TRBV6-5
cdr3_aa: CASRTAPNYGYTF

j_call: TRBJ1-4
clone_size: .
v_call: TRBV9
cdr3_aa: CASSALRREGEKLFF

j_call: TRBJ1-1
clone_size: .
v_call: TRBV5-1
cdr3_aa: CASSADTLNTEAFF

j_call: TRBJ2-1
clone_size: .
v_call: TRBV10-2
cdr3_aa: CASSERGGSYNEQFF

j_call: TRBJ2-5
clone_size: .
v_call: TRBV27
cdr3_aa: CASSYAGWETQYF

j_call: TRBJ2-1
clone_size: .
v_call: TRBV7-3
cdr3_aa: CASSPSLAGDNEQFF

j_call: TRBJ2-3
clone_size: .
v_call: TRBV5-1
cdr3_aa: CARGRAGGLRTDTQYF

j_call: TRBJ1-3
clone_size: .
v_call: TRBV6-1
cdr3_aa: CASSEIVTPSGNTIYF

j_call: TRBJ1-5
clone_size: few
v_call: TRBV28
cdr3_aa: CASAGGTGGYQPQHF

j_call: TRBJ1-3
clone_size: few
v_call: TRBV19
cdr3_aa: CASIRTGQKWGTGNTIYF

j_call: TRBJ1-3
clone_size: .
v_call: TRBV9
cdr3_aa: CASSVGFEGLSGNTIYF

j_call: TRBJ1-1
clone_size: .
v_call: TRBV19
cdr3_aa: CASSRTGADTEAFF

j_call: TRBJ1-4
clone_size: .
v_call: TRBV9
cdr3_aa: CASSSGRGWTLNEKLFF

j_call: TRBJ2-1
clone_size: .
v_call: TRBV19
cdr3_aa: CASSILAQYKVNEQFF

j_call: TRBJ2-3
clone_size: .
v_call: TRBV2
cdr3_aa: CATRQGYSTDTQYF

j_call: TRBJ1-1
clone_size: .
v_call: TRBV7-7
cdr3_aa: CASSPPGNMNTEAFF

j_call: TRBJ2-1
clone_size: .
v_call: TRBV19
cdr3_aa: CASKSGLAGGTGLSNEQFF

j_call: TRBJ1-1
clone_size: .
v_call: TRBV7-8
cdr3_aa: CASSLAQGTEAFF

j_call: TRBJ1-4
clone_size: .
v_call: TRBV9
cdr3_aa: CASSVEVGGGEKLFF